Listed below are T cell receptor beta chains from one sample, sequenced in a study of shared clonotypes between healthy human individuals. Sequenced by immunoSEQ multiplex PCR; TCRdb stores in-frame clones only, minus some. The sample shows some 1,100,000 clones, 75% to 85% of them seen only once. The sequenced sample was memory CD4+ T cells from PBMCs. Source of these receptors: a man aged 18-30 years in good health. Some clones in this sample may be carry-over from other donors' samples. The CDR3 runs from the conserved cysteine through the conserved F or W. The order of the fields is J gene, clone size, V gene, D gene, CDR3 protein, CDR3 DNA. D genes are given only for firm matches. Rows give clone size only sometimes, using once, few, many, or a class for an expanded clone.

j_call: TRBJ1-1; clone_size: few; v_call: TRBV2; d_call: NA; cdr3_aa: CASTEGLNTEAFF; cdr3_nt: TGTGCCAGCACCGAGGGGCTGAACACTGAAGCTTTCTTT
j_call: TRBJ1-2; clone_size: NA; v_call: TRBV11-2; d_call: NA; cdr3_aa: CASSLVGLARRPYGYTF; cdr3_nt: TGTGCCAGCAGCTTAGTTGGGTTGGCCAGGCGACCCTATGGCTACACCTTC
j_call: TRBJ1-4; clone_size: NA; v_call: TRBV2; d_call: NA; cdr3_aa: CASSELHEKLFF; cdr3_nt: TGTGCCAGCAGTGAACTACATGAAAAACTGTTTTTT
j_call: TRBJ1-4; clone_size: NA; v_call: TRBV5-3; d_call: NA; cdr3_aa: CARSRVSGPEKLFF; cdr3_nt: TGTGCCAGAAGCCGCGTCTCCGGCCCTGAAAAACTGTTTTTT
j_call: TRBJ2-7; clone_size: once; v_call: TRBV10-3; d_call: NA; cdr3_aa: CAIRMTGTSYEQYF; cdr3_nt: TGTGCCATCAGGATGACAGGGACTAGTTATGAGCAGTACTTC
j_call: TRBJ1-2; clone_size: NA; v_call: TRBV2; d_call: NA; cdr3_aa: CASSEREQNGYTF; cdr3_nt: TGTGCCAGCAGTGAGAGGGAGCAAAATGGCTACACCTTC
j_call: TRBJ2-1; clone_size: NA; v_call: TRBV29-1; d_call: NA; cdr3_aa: CSVMSAWWGDEQFF; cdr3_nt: TGCAGCGTTATGAGTGCTTGGTGGGGTGATGAGCAGTTCTTC
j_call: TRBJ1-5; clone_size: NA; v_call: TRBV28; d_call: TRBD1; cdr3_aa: CASNRGSSQPQHF; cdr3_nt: TGTGCCAGCAACAGGGGGTCAAGTCAGCCCCAGCATTTT
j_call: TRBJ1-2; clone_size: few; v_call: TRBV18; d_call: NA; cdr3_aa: CASSGDYGYTF; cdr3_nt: TGTGCCAGCTCGGGCGACTATGGCTACACCTTC
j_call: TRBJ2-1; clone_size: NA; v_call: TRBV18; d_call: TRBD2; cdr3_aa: CASSPGLAGAYNEQFF; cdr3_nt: TGTGCCAGCTCACCAGGTCTAGCGGGCGCCTACAATGAGCAGTTCTTC
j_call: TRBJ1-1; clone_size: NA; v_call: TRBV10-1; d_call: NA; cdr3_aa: CASSEAATPNTEAFF; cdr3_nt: TGCGCCAGCAGTGAGGCAGCCACGCCGAACACTGAAGCTTTCTTT
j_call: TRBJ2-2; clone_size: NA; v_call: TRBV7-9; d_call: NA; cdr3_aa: CASSLDVGNLRNTGELFF; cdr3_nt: TGTGCCAGCAGCTTAGACGTAGGGAACCTAAGGAACACCGGGGAGCTGTTTTTT
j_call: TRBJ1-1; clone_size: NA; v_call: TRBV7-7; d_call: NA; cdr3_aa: CASSFDRDTEAFF; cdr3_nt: TGTGCCAGCAGCTTTGACCGGGATACTGAAGCTTTCTTT
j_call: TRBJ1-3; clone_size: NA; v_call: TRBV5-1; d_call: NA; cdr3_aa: CASSIAQAGVRGNTIYF; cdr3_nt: TGCGCCAGCAGCATCGCCCAGGCCGGGGTCCGGGGAAACACCATATATTTT
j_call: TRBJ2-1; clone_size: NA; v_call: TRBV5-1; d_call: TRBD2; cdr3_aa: CASRLAGLAGGPYNEQFF; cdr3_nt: TGCGCCAGCCGCCTAGCCGGACTAGCGGGAGGGCCCTACAATGAGCAGTTCTTC
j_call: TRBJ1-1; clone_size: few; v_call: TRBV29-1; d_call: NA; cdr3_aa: CSVARDLSGTEAFF; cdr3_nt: TGCAGCGTTGCGCGTGACCTCTCAGGGACTGAAGCTTTCTTT
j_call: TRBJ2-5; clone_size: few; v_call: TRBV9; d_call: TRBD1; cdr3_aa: CASSESTGPRETQYF; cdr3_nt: TGTGCCAGCAGCGAATCGACAGGGCCAAGGGAGACCCAGTACTTC
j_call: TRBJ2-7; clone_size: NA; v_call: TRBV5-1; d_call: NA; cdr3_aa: CASSLTGFDEQYF; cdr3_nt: TGCGCCAGCAGCTTGACAGGGTTTGACGAGCAGTACTTC
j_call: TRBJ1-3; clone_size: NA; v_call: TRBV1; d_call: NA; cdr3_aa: CTSSQDNRSGNTIYF; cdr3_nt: TGCACCAGCAGCCAAGATAACCGCTCTGGAAACACCATATATTTT
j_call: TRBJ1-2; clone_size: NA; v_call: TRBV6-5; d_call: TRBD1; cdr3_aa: CASGTHRGVGYGYTF; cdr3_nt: TGTGCCAGCGGAACGCACAGGGGGGTAGGATATGGCTACACCTTC
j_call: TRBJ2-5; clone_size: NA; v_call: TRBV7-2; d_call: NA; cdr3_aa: CASSPRRGETQYF; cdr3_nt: TGTGCCAGCAGCCCACGTCGAGGAGAGACCCAGTACTTC
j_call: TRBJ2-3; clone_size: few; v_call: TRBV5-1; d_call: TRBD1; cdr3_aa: CASGFTGGGTDTQYF; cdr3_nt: TGCGCCAGCGGATTCACAGGGGGCGGCACAGATACGCAGTATTTT
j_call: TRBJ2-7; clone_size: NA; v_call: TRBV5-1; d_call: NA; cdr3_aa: CASSTRTDSYEQYF; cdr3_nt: TGCGCCAGCAGCACACGGACAGACTCCTACGAGCAGTACTTC
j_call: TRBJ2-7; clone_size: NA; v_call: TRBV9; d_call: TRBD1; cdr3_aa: CASSVRGQGVYEQYF; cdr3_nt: TGTGCCAGCAGCGTCAGAGGACAGGGGGTCTACGAGCAGTACTTC
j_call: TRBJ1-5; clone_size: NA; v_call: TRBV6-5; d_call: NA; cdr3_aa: CASSYGRGASNQPQHF; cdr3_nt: TGTGCCAGCAGTTACGGACGGGGCGCCAGCAATCAGCCCCAGCATTTT
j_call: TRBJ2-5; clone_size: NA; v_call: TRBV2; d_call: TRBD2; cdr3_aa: CASTLAGGPQETQYF; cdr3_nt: TGTGCCAGCACATTAGCGGGAGGGCCCCAAGAGACCCAGTACTTC
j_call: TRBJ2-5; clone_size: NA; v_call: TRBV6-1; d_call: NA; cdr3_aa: CASRDTVFVQETQYF; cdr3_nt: TGTGCCAGCAGAGATACAGTATTCGTTCAAGAGACCCAGTACTTC
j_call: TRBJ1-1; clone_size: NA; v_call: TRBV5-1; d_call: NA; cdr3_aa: CASSLKGQDTEAFF; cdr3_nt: TGCGCCAGCAGCTTGAAGGGGCAGGACACTGAAGCTTTCTTT
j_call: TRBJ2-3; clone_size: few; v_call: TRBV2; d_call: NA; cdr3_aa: CASSLLFTDTQYF; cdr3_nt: TGTGCCAGCAGTCTCCTCTTCACAGATACGCAGTATTTT
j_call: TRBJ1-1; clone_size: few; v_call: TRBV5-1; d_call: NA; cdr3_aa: CASSGPLDRTVNTEAFF; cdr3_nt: TGCGCCAGCAGCGGGCCGTTGGACAGAACAGTGAACACTGAAGCTTTCTTT
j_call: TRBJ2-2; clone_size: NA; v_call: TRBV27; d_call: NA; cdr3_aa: CASSPMIPLRELFF; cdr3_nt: TGTGCCAGCAGTCCCATGATTCCTCTCCGGGAGCTGTTTTTT
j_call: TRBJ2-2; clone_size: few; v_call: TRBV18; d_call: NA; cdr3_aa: CASSPPAYTGELFF; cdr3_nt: TGTGCCAGCTCACCACCCGCCTACACCGGGGAGCTGTTTTTT
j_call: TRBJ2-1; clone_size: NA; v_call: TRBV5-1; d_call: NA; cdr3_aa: CASSGLSYNEQFF; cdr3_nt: TGCGCCAGCTCCGGGCTATCCTACAATGAGCAGTTCTTC